The 14 T cell receptor beta chains below come from one sample, sequenced in a study of T cells after posttransplantation cyclophosphamide. The naive gate required viable CD3+CD4+ or CD3+CD8+ cells with CCR7+CD45RA+CD45RO-CD95-CD27+CD28+ phenotype. Assay used: immunoSEQ multiplex PCR; TCRdb lists only in-frame clones, some missing. The table has about 20,000 clones, around 97% seen once. Sequencing was carried out using naive CD4+ T cells sorted from PBMCs. Every receptor here comes from a man aged 45-65 years in good health, CMV-negative, and a related stem cell transplant donor.

As to this clone: The junction does not match germline at one end; this may be a read error. This sequence joins TRBV6-1 and TRBJ1-5; TRBD1 matches 7 bases. Germline V CDR1 and CDR2: MNHNS, SASEGT. The CDR3 has 12 residues. The CDR3 DNA follows: TGTGCCACCTTACGGGACAGCCAGCTCCAGCATTTT. Amino acids: CATLRDSQLQHF.

The rearrangement uses TRBV28 and TRBJ1-5; 9 nucleotides line up with TRBD1. V dropped 6 bases and J dropped 3; count of bases not matched to a gene: 3. Germline CDR1 and CDR2: MDHEN and SYDVKM. The CDR3 totals 14 residues. The CDR3 loop reads CASSWTGVNQPQHF. The CDR3 DNA reads TGTGCCAGCAGCTGGACAGGGGTCAATCAGCCCCAGCATTTT.

DNA for the CDR3: TGTGCCAGTAGTATAGATCTAGCGTACAATGAGCAGTTCTTC. This sequence encodes CASSIDLAYNEQFF. The V and J genes are TRBV19 and TRBJ2-1, with a weak D call TRBD2 (6 bases). This CDR3 is 14 amino acids long. V lost 0 bases and J lost 4, with 7 bases in between. Looked up from germline, CDR1 is LNHDA and CDR2 is SQIVND (reference sequence).

The V and J genes are TRBV22-1 and TRBJ2-5; the D segment call TRBD1 is taken from the table without a DNA check. TRBV22-1 constitutes a pseudogene. The CDR3 has 16 amino acids. The CDR3 here is CPGSATSTGTQETQYF. For the CDR3, the DNA is TGTCCTGGGAGCGCTACTTCGACAGGCACGCAAGAGACCCAGTACTTC.

The chain recombines TRBV18 with TRBJ2-7; weak D call: TRBD1 (6 bases). V lost 2 bases, J lost 4 bases, and 18 bases lay in between. The CDR3 sequence is 16 residues long. CDR1 and CDR2 (germline): KGHSH, LQKENI. CDR3 sequence: CASSPGQGSAKYEQYF. CDR3 DNA sequence: TGTGCCAGCTCACCAGGTCAGGGGTCCGCGAAATACGAGCAGTACTTC. Full variable domain (missing parts from reference TRBV18 and TRBJ2-7): NAGVMQNPRHLVRRRGQEARLRCSPMKGHSHVYWYRQLPEEGLKFMVYLQKENIIDESGMPKERFSAEFPKEGPSILRIQQVVRGDSAAYFCASSPGQGSAKYEQYFGPGTRLTVT.

This sequence joins TRBV9 and TRBJ1-3, with D perhaps TRBD1 (6 bases). The CDR3 has 18 amino acids. V gave up 3 bases and J gave up 0 bases, with 19 bases separating them. The germline V gene has CDR1 SGDLS and CDR2 YYNGEE. For the CDR3, the DNA is TGTGCCAGCAGCGACCCGGGGGGGGGCAAAAGCTCTGGAAACACCATATATTTT. It translates to CASSDPGGGKSSGNTIYF.

J is TRBJ2-1 and V is TRBV9, with D perhaps matching TRBD2 (6 bases). This CDR3 comprises 15 residues. CDR1 is SGDLS, CDR2 YYNGEE, per germline. V lost 0 bases and J 4 bases, leaving 11 bases between the germline ends. CDR3 nucleotide sequence: TGTGCCAGCAGCGTAGAGGCGGGATGGTACAATGAGCAGTTCTTC. Translation: CASSVEAGWYNEQFF.

The chain recombines TRBV7-6 with TRBJ2-1, with a tentative D call TRBD2 (5 bases). Germline assignment: CDR1 SGHVS and CDR2 FNYEAQ. Trimming left V 0 bases short and J 3 bases short, with 12 bases between. The CDR3 runs 16 residues. The CDR3 DNA follows: TGTGCCAGCAGCTTAGCCGTCGGGGATTACTACAATGAGCAGTTCTTC. This encodes CASSLAVGDYYNEQFF.

The chain links TRBV7-2 to TRBJ2-1; 7 bases align to TRBD2. The V segment lost 5 bases and the J segment 7 bases; nucleotides outside the gene matches: 2. This CDR3 spans 12 amino acids. Germline values: CDR1 SGHTA, CDR2 FQGNSA. As DNA, the CDR3 is TGTGCCAGCAGCCGACTAGCAAATGAGCAGTTCTTC. Its protein product is CASSRLANEQFF.

The rearrangement joins TRBV5-6 to TRBJ2-5; no firm D call. Germline V gene lookup returns CDR1 SGHDT and CDR2 YYEEEE. V gave up 5 bases and J gave up 4 bases, with 21 bases separating them. This CDR3 has 16 amino acids. CDR3 residues: CASSLKPRTTGETQYF. Here the CDR3 DNA reads TGTGCCAGCAGTCTAAAGCCACGTACTACCGGAGAGACCCAGTACTTC.

V is TRBV5-1 and J is TRBJ1-1, with 7 bases that match TRBD1. Germline loops: CDR1 SGHRS, CDR2 YFSETQ. V lost 1 base and J lost 0; bases outside the gene matches: 9. The CDR3 runs to 17 residues. The chain's CDR3 is CASSLRHRGTMNTEAFF. DNA of the CDR3: TGCGCCAGCAGCTTGCGCCACAGGGGAACGATGAACACTGAAGCTTTCTTT.

This chain joins TRBV9 and TRBJ1-5; D not resolved. Germline loops: CDR1 SGDLS, CDR2 YYNGEE. Trimming left V 0 bases short and J 8 bases short, with 9 bases between. The CDR3 runs 13 residues. CDR3 in amino acids: CASSVGSLEPQHF. In DNA, the CDR3 is TGTGCCAGCAGCGTAGGTAGCTTGGAGCCCCAGCATTTT.

This clone came up once. The CDR3 DNA reads TGTGCCAGTAGTCAAACAGGGGCCACCGGGGAGCTGTTTTTT. This encodes CASSQTGATGELFF. The chain combines TRBV19 with TRBJ2-2; 7 nucleotides match TRBD1. V was clipped by 5 bases and J by 4 bases; unmatched bases: 4. Germline-derived CDR1 and CDR2 are LNHDA and SQIVND (reference sequence). The CDR3 is made up of 14 amino acids.

V gene TRBV6-5 combines with J gene TRBJ2-7; the D is unclear. CDR3 size: 14 residues. Germline V gene data show CDR1 as MNHEY and CDR2 as SVGAGI. Between the trimmed V and J ends, which lost 1 base and 1 base, there was a span of 8 bases. DNA for the CDR3: TGTGCCAGCAGTTACTTAGGCAGGTCCTACGAGCAGTACTTC. Translation gives CASSYLGRSYEQYF.